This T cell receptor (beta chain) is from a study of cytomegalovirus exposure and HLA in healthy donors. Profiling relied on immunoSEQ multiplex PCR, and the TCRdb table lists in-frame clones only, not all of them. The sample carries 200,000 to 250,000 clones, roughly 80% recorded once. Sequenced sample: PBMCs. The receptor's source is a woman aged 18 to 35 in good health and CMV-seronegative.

CDR3 protein: CAWMDQETQYF. As DNA, the CDR3 is TGTGCCTGGATGGACCAAGAGACCCAGTACTTC. The chain is built from TRBV30 and TRBJ2-5, with D uncertain. Germline loops: CDR1 GTSNPN, CDR2 SVGIG (reference sequence). The CDR3 is 11 residues long. V was clipped by 4 bases and J by 0 bases, with 3 bases between them. Full variable domain (outside the CDR3, taken from reference TRBV30 and TRBJ2-5): SQTIHQWPATLVQPVGSPLSLECTVEGTSNPNLYWYRQAAGRGLQLLFYSVGIGQISSEVPQNLSASRPQDRQFILSSKKLLLSDSGFYLCAWMDQETQYFGPGTRLLVL.